The 26 T cell receptor beta chains below come from one sample, sequenced in a study of blood T cell repertoires in COVID-19. The assay was immunoSEQ multiplex PCR, and TCRdb's table has in-frame clones only and misses some. The repertoire holds about 41,000 clones, around 82% seen once, with under 50% in the top ten. Sequenced material: peripheral blood. The receptors come from a woman older than 75 with active or convalescent COVID-19.

The chain uses TRBV5-1 and TRBJ1-3; the match to TRBD1 covers 9 bases. The CDR3 runs to 15 residues. V dropped 0 bases and J dropped 2; count of bases not matched to a gene: 0. The V gene's germline CDR1 is SGHRS and CDR2 YFSETQ. CDR3 residues: CASSLGDRAGNTIYF. The CDR3 nucleotides read TGCGCCAGCAGCTTGGGGGACAGGGCTGGAAACACCATATATTTT.

The chain couples TRBV4-2 to TRBJ1-3; D is perhaps TRBD1 (6 bases). Trimming took 0 bases from V and 4 from J, leaving 16 bases between them. Germline V gives CDR1 LGHNA, CDR2 YNFKEQ. The length of the CDR3 is 17 residues. CDR3 in DNA: TGTGCCAGCAGCCAAGAAAGGGTGGGGGGGCTAGGAAACACCATATATTTT. It encodes CASSQERVGGLGNTIYF.

To note about this clone: Other DNA sequences within the sample encode an identical CDR3. V and J are TRBV3-1 (or the pseudogene TRBV3-2) and TRBJ1-1; maybe TRBD1 (5 bases). Germline assignment: CDR1 LGHDT and CDR2 YNNKEL (reference sequence). The CDR3 has 14 amino acids. Trimming shortened V by 0 bases and J by 0 bases, and 5 bases separated the two germline ends. For the CDR3, the DNA is TGTGCCAGCAGCCAAGAGACAGTGAACACTGAAGCTTTCTTT. Its protein product is CASSQETVNTEAFF.

The chain joins TRBV6-2 or TRBV6-3 to TRBJ2-5; weak D call: TRBD1 (5 bases). Germline lookup yields CDR1 MNHEY and CDR2 SVGEGT. This CDR3 is 18 amino acids long. V lost 0 bases, J lost 2 bases, and 19 bases lay in between. Written as DNA, the CDR3 is TGTGCCAGCAGTTACTCGTTGGGCCAGGGAAGGGGACAAGAGACCCAGTACTTC. Translation: CASSYSLGQGRGQETQYF.

This sequence joins TRBV28 and TRBJ1-6; perhaps TRBD1 as D (6 bases). Germline loops: CDR1 MDHEN, CDR2 SYDVKM. CDR3 size: 14 residues. V gave up 10 bases and J gave up 5 bases, with 15 bases separating them. DNA of the CDR3: TGTGCCACCGGCGGGGGACATAATAATTCACCCCTCCACTTT. It specifies CATGGGHNNSPLHF.

In its sample, this clone was seen once. The V gene is TRBV28, the J gene TRBJ1-5; perhaps TRBD1 as D (6 bases). CDR1 and CDR2 from the germline V gene are MDHEN and SYDVKM. Trimming cost V 5 bases and J 10 bases, with 21 bases left between them. This CDR3 spans 15 amino acids. For the CDR3, the DNA is TGTGCCAGCAGTCCCCGACAGGCCCTTTTTAATCCCCAGCATTTT. It encodes CASSPRQALFNPQHF.

This clone has a handful of counts. This rearrangement joins TRBV10-3 to TRBJ2-7; 7 nucleotides line up with TRBD2. CDR1 and CDR2 (germline): ENHRY, SYGVKD. This CDR3 contains 15 residues. The J segment lost 4 bases and the V segment lost 6 bases, leaving 12 bases of the junction unmatched. The CDR3 is CAISTSTGGRYEQYF. The CDR3, as DNA: TGTGCCATCAGCACGTCTACCGGGGGGAGATACGAGCAGTACTTC.

The chain links TRBV28 to TRBJ2-7; 16 bases align to TRBD2. The CDR3 covers 17 residues. The trim removed 4 bases at V and 2 bases at J, leaving 5 bases unmatched. Germline assignment: CDR1 MDHEN and CDR2 SYDVKM. DNA of the CDR3: TGTGCCAGCAGTTCGCAGGGACTAGCGGGAGGGCCCTACGAGCAGTACTTC. Translated, it gives CASSSQGLAGGPYEQYF.

Regarding this clone: Different DNA sequences within this sample yield the same CDR3. V and J are TRBV18 and TRBJ2-5; the D is unclear. V was clipped by 0 bases and J by 2 bases, with 4 bases between them. The CDR3 runs 13 residues. Germline CDR1 reads KGHSH; CDR2 reads LQKENI. In DNA form, the CDR3 reads TGTGCCAGCTCACCACCGAGTCAAGAGACCCAGTACTTC. Translated, it gives CASSPPSQETQYF.

The chain links TRBV6-6 to TRBJ1-2, with 10 bases matching TRBD1. The CDR3 sequence is 13 residues long. Germline CDR1 MNHNY, CDR2 SVGAGI (reference sequence). V lost 10 bases and J lost 3; bases outside the gene matches: 5. CDR3 sequence: CATSDRGDYGYTF. CDR3 DNA sequence: TGTGCCACATCGGACAGGGGGGACTATGGCTACACCTTC.

This chain uses TRBV28 with TRBJ2-1; 7 nucleotides match TRBD2. This CDR3 has 14 amino acids. Germline V gene data show CDR1 as MDHEN and CDR2 as SYDVKM. Germline trimming cut 3 bases from V and 6 bases from J; bases unmatched to any gene: 5. The DNA of the CDR3 is TGTGCCAGCAGTTTCGTGGGAGGGCTCAATGAGCAGTTCTTC. It is translated as CASSFVGGLNEQFF.

The chain carries TRBV5-1 and TRBJ2-1, with 11 bases lining up with TRBD2. The CDR3 runs to 14 residues. V trimming: 1 base; J trimming: 6 bases; junction bases outside the gene matches: 0. From germline, CDR1 is SGHRS and CDR2 YFSETQ. CDR3 residues: CASSLTSGSNEQFF. DNA of the CDR3: TGCGCCAGCAGCTTGACTAGCGGGAGCAATGAGCAGTTCTTC.

The chain combines TRBV28 with TRBJ1-4; a weak D match, TRBD1 (6 bases). The CDR3 loop spans 14 amino acids. Per germline, CDR1 MDHEN and CDR2 SYDVKM. V gave up 5 bases and J gave up 5 bases, with 12 bases separating them. CDR3 DNA sequence: TGTGCCAGCAGTCCGGACAGCCTAAATGAAAAACTGTTTTTT. Amino acids: CASSPDSLNEKLFF.

V gene TRBV30 combines with J gene TRBJ2-7, with TRBD2 identical over 11 bases. Losses at the gene ends were 4 bases for V and 1 base for J; bases not matched to a gene: 12. The CDR3 length is 17 residues. CDR1 is GTSNPN and CDR2 is SVGIG in the germline V gene (reference sequence). CDR3 in amino acids: CAWNPGVAGGASYEQYF. In nucleotides, the CDR3 is TGTGCCTGGAACCCGGGGGTAGCGGGAGGGGCTTCCTACGAGCAGTACTTC.

The chain has TRBV5-1 and TRBJ2-3, with TRBD1 matching 8 bases. Trimming at V came to 4 bases and at J to 1 base, leaving 5 bases not matched to a gene. Germline CDR1 and CDR2: SGHRS and YFSETQ. The CDR3 contains 15 residues. CDR3 nucleotide sequence: TGCGCCAGCAGCGGGACAGGTCCAGGCACAGATACGCAGTATTTT. Amino acids: CASSGTGPGTDTQYF.

J is TRBJ1-2 and V is TRBV28, with TRBD1 matching 7 bases. The CDR3 totals 18 residues. The germline V gene has CDR1 MDHEN and CDR2 SYDVKM. The trim removed 3 bases at V and 0 bases at J, leaving 13 bases unmatched. The DNA for the CDR3 is TGTGCCAGCAGTTTCCCCGGCCTAACAGGGGAGGCTAACTATGGCTACACCTTC. Translation: CASSFPGLTGEANYGYTF.

V usage is TRBV28 and J usage is TRBJ1-1; perhaps TRBD1 as D (5 bases). CDR3 length: 16 amino acids. Germline V gene lookup returns CDR1 MDHEN and CDR2 SYDVKM. Trimming removed 4 bases at V and 4 bases at J, with 19 bases between. The CDR3 loop reads CASSSAAGYSGTEAFF. For the CDR3, the DNA is TGTGCCAGCAGTTCGGCTGCAGGGTATTCTGGCACTGAAGCTTTCTTT.

In its sample, this clone was seen a few times. The V and J genes are TRBV25-1 and TRBJ2-2; D remains ambiguous. V shed 5 bases and J shed 2 bases, with 6 bases lying between them. The CDR3 covers 13 residues. Germline V gives CDR1 MGHDK, CDR2 SYGVNS. CDR3 sequence reads: CASSSGNTGELFF. In DNA form, the CDR3 reads TGTGCCAGCAGTTCAGGAAACACCGGGGAGCTGTTTTTT.

The CDR3 here is CASSQTDNAGELFF. As DNA, the CDR3 is TGTGCCAGCAGTCAAACCGACAATGCCGGGGAGCTGTTTTTT. The chain uses TRBV6-4 and TRBJ2-2, with no clear D. The ends were cut back, 5 bases at V and 6 bases at J, with 13 bases in the middle. Germline CDR1 reads MRHNA; CDR2 reads SNTAGT. The length of the CDR3 is 14 residues.

V usage is TRBV2 and J usage is TRBJ2-1, with 12 bases lining up with TRBD2. There are 16 residues in the CDR3. The V gene end was trimmed by 6 bases and the J gene end by 4 bases; junction bases not matched to a gene: 7. CDR1 and CDR2 from the germline V gene are SNHLY and FYNNEI. This chain's CDR3 is CASRLTSGSIYNEQFF. Here the CDR3 DNA reads TGTGCCAGCAGATTGACTAGCGGGAGTATATACAATGAGCAGTTCTTC.

The chain is built from TRBV2 and TRBJ2-1; 8 positions match TRBD1. CDR3 length: 15 residues. After removal of 9 bases from V and 3 bases from J, the junction contained 10 bases not matched to a gene. Germline V CDR1 and CDR2: SNHLY, FYNNEI. The CDR3 is CASAPDRAGYNEQFF. In DNA form, the CDR3 reads TGTGCCAGTGCACCGGACAGGGCCGGCTACAATGAGCAGTTCTTC.

This clone has just one count. CDR3 sequence (DNA): TGTGCCAGCAGTGAAACAGGGGCCAATAATCAGCCCCAGCATTTT. Translated, it gives CASSETGANNQPQHF. The V and J genes are TRBV6-1 and TRBJ1-5, with 7 bases matching TRBD1. This CDR3 has 15 amino acids. The V segment lost 2 bases and the J segment 4 bases; nucleotides outside the gene matches: 5. Germline CDR1 reads MNHNS; CDR2 reads SASEGT.

The chain uses TRBV28 and TRBJ2-7, with no clear D. Between the trimmed V and J ends, which lost 6 bases and 2 bases, there was a span of 14 bases. This CDR3 spans 14 amino acids. The germline gives CDR1 MDHEN, CDR2 SYDVKM. The CDR3 nucleotides are TGTGCCAGCAGCCTCCAACGCGGAACCTACGAGCAGTACTTC. Protein product: CASSLQRGTYEQYF.

The chain recombines TRBV6-5 with TRBJ1-2; maybe TRBD1 (5 bases). CDR1 and CDR2 from the germline V gene are MNHEY and SVGAGI. This CDR3 is 14 amino acids long. Trimming stripped 6 bases from V and 4 bases from J, with 15 bases between. The chain's CDR3 is CASSHLGGGYGYTF. The CDR3, as DNA: TGTGCCAGCAGCCACCTGGGGGGGGGCTATGGCTACACCTTC.

This clone turned up a few times. The chain uses TRBV28 and TRBJ1-3, with 8 positions matching TRBD1. Trimming took 7 bases from V and 2 from J; bases not matched to a gene: 7. The CDR3 covers 15 residues. Germline CDR1 reads MDHEN; CDR2 reads SYDVKM. CDR3 sequence reads: CASTQDRVAGNTIYF. CDR3 nucleotides: TGTGCCAGCACCCAGGACAGGGTTGCTGGAAACACCATATATTTT. Complete variable domain (other parts from reference TRBV28 and TRBJ1-3): DVKVTQSSRYLVKRTGEKVFLECVQDMDHENMFWYRQDPGLGLRLIYFSYDVKMKEKGDIPEGYSVSREKKERFSLILESASTNQTSMYLCASTQDRVAGNTIYFGEGSWLTVV.

The rearrangement uses TRBV19 and TRBJ1-5; D is unclear. Germline CDR1 is LNHDA and CDR2 is SQIVND (reference sequence). Trimming stripped 7 bases from V and 3 bases from J, with 13 bases between. This CDR3 is built from 14 residues. The CDR3 nucleotides read TGTGCCAGTAAAGTGGCGGAAGCCAATCAGCCCCAGCATTTT. It specifies CASKVAEANQPQHF.